The T cell receptor beta chain under discussion was sequenced for a study of cytomegalovirus exposure and HLA in healthy donors. Study information: Inside one of the first data releases sat around 85 million unique TCRs taken from HLA-typed donors.

From germline, CDR1 is MGHRA and CDR2 YSYEKL. The CDR3 extends over 15 amino acids. About this clone: One junction end does not reproduce the germline sequence, and a read error may be involved. Other DNA sequences in this sample translate to the same CDR3.

PCR primers comprised 60 Vbeta and 13 Jbeta primers. Assay used: immunoSEQ multiplex PCR; TCRdb lists only in-frame clones, some missing. Here the sample spans approximately 150,000 clones, about 80% being singletons. This clonotype originated in a man between 40 and 49 years old in good health and CMV-seronegative. The material sequenced was PBMCs. This chain connects TRBV4-1 to TRBJ2-1, with 8 nucleotides matching TRBD2. The CDR3 DNA reads TGCGCCAGTAGCCAAGAAAGCGGGGGAAACAATGAGCAGTTCTTC. Protein: CASSQESGGNNEQFF.